This T cell receptor beta chain was recovered during a study of graft-versus-host responses after intestinal transplantation. V was pared by 6 bases and J by 6 bases, with 4 bases of the junction left unmatched. The CDR3 has 13 amino acids. CDR1 is LNHDA, CDR2 SQIVND, per germline (reference sequence). Libraries were prepared by immunoSEQ multiplex PCR; TCRdb keeps only in-frame clonotypes and omits some of them. Of roughly 50,000 clones in the sample, 80% to 95% are singletons; the top ten hold about 2.6%. Overall study results and limits: Recipient marrow harbored GvH clones, some of which surfaced first in ileum or blood.

Notes on this clone: The antigen is undetermined.

The material sequenced was unstimulated CD4+ T cells sorted from spleen or lymph node cells, taken before transplant. V gene TRBV19 combines with J gene TRBJ2-1; TRBD2 aligns across 8 bases. The sequence was collected from a human donor who was the organ donor for an intestinal transplant. Here the CDR3 reads CASRRAGANEQFF. The CDR3 DNA reads as TGTGCCAGTAGGAGAGCGGGAGCCAATGAGCAGTTCTTC.